One and the same sample provided the 5 T cell receptor beta chains below, sequenced in a study of early T cells in non-severe SARS-CoV-2 infection. TCRdb called the 5' RACE reads again in MiXCR, with one record for every CDR3 protein. This repertoire shows some 96,000 distinct CDR3 sequences, about 10% found once; its top ten account for around 4.7%. The starting material was whole blood, obtained at baseline. These receptors all stem from an adult who was a healthcare worker with PCR-confirmed SARS-CoV-2 infection or an uninfected control (not recorded which).

This clonotype came up many times. The rearrangement uses TRBV6-5 and TRBJ1-4; the D gene is possibly TRBD1 (5 bases). This CDR3 is built from 16 residues. Germline V gives CDR1 MNHEY, CDR2 SVGAGI. V gave up 0 bases and J gave up 7 bases, with 15 bases separating them. CDR3 sequence reads: CASSYSGEGLGEKLFF. The CDR3 coding sequence is TGTGCCAGCAGTTACTCGGGGGAGGGCCTGGGTGAAAAACTGTTTTTT.

This chain connects TRBV7-9 to TRBJ2-1; 8 positions match TRBD2. The ends lost 5 bases at V and 4 bases at J; junction bases unmatched: 7. The CDR3 extends over 15 amino acids. The germline V gene has CDR1 SEHNR and CDR2 FQNEAQ (reference sequence). CDR3 nucleotide sequence: TGTGCCAGCAGCCCTCCGGGACTAGGGTACAATGAGCAGTTCTTC. This sequence encodes CASSPPGLGYNEQFF. Using reference TRBV7-9 and TRBJ2-1 for the parts outside the CDR3, the full variable domain is DTGVSQNPRHKITKRGQNVTFRCDPISEHNRLYWYRQTLGQGPEFLTYFQNEAQLEKSRLLSDRFSAERPKGSFSTLEIQRTEQGDSAMYLCASSPPGLGYNEQFFGPGTRLTVL.

This clonotype was found many times. This chain uses TRBV4-1 with TRBJ2-7, with D maybe TRBD1 (7 bases). CDR3 length equals 18 residues. V shed 0 bases and J shed 6 bases, with 24 bases lying between them. Germline-derived CDR1 and CDR2 are MGHRA and YSYEKL. Written as DNA, the CDR3 is TGCGCCAGCAGCCAAGATAATCAGGCAGGGGGTGGGAGGAGCGAGCAGTACTTC. It is translated as CASSQDNQAGGGRSEQYF.

This clonotype was detected many times. The genes are TRBV7-3 and TRBJ2-4; 12 bases line up with TRBD2. The CDR3 is made up of 18 amino acids. Germline V CDR1 and CDR2: SGHTA, FQGTGA. V was clipped by 4 bases and J by 0 bases; unmatched bases: 7. The CDR3 DNA reads as TGTGCCAGCAGCTCGACTAGCGGGAGAAAACTAGCCAAAAACATTCAGTACTTC. Encoded protein: CASSSTSGRKLAKNIQYF.

This clonotype was counted many times. V usage is TRBV7-2 and J usage is TRBJ2-2; D remains ambiguous. CDR1 is SGHTA, CDR2 FQGNSA, per germline. Trimming left V 8 bases short and J 0 bases short, with 10 bases between. The CDR3 is 14 residues long. The CDR3 here is CASGWTPNTGELFF. DNA for the CDR3: TGTGCCAGCGGTTGGACCCCGAACACCGGGGAGCTGTTTTTT.